This TCR beta chain emerged from a study of T cell changes during pregnancy in multiple sclerosis. Produced via immunoSEQ multiplex PCR; TCRdb's table is partial and in-frame only. Seen here are approximately 69,000 clones, roughly nine tenths observed once, and the top ten hold 2% to 2.5%. CDR3 length: 15 residues. Trimming shortened V by 1 base and J by 2 bases, and 11 bases separated the two germline ends. Germline V lookup: CDR1 LNHNV, CDR2 YYDKDF (reference sequence). This clonotype was sampled from a female donor in good health, enrolled as a control in a pregnancy study. The chain links TRBV15 to TRBJ1-1; D is possibly TRBD1 (5 bases). The input for sequencing was peripheral blood, taken in the second trimester of pregnancy. DNA of the CDR3: TGTGCCACCAGCAGAGGAGTCGGGGGTAACACTGAAGCTTTCTTT. The encoded protein is CATSRGVGGNTEAFF.